The sequence of this TCR beta chain was determined in a study of T cell changes during pregnancy in multiple sclerosis (dated by TCRdb to between 2017 and 2020). General notes on the study: The study looked at changes in the T cell repertoire across pregnancy in women with multiple sclerosis.

V gives up 1 base and J gives up 4 bases, and the segment between their germline ends measures 7 bases. The germline V gene gives CDR1 as LGHNT and CDR2 as FRNRAP. From its cysteine to its phenylalanine, the CDR3 spans 13 amino acids. The DNA shown is the 39-base CDR3, in frame from base 1. The library relied on the immunoSEQ multiplex PCR assay. The immuneACCESS repertoire file appears here via TCRdb, limited to in-frame rearrangements. These files lack a portion of the clones; in checked studies, under half of the deficit traces to unresolved V genes, and the cause of the others is not known. In all, the sample holds roughly 63,000 clones, and roughly 87% of those were seen once. The top ten hold approximately 2.3% of the sample. With regard to this clone: Its antigen remains unidentified. No base-level quality is on record; no much larger clone is a single base apart.

The rearrangement combines TRBV12-5 with TRBJ1-1; the D gene cannot be resolved reliably. The specimen was peripheral blood, collected in the second trimester of pregnancy. This TCR derives from a female donor in good health, enrolled as a control in a pregnancy study. The sequenced DNA: TGTGCTAGTGGTTTGGAATCGGGCACTGAAGCTTTCTTT. Translated, it reads CASGLESGTEAFF. Extended through the reference TRBV12-5 and TRBJ1-1 proteins, this CDR3 yields the full variable domain: DARVTQTPRHKVTEMGQEVTMRCQPILGHNTVFWYRQTMMQGLELLAYFRNRAPLDDSGMPKDRFSAEMPDATLATLKIQPSEPRDSAVYFCASGLESGTEAFFGQGTRLTVV.